The T cell receptor beta chain described here comes from a study of post-analysis software for immune sequencing data. Background on the study: The study covered relapsing-remitting, secondary progressive and progressive-relapsing courses of multiple sclerosis.

Unique-molecular-identifier-tagged TCR beta cDNA libraries were used. The source material, about 0.95 to 10 million T cells, gave rise to about 460,000 cDNA molecules. Via MiXCR, TCRdb re-called the PCR reads, giving one row per CDR3 protein. The sample has hundreds of thousands of distinct CDR3 sequences; 30% to 45% are singletons. To note about this clonotype: Its cognate antigen is unknown.

This CDR3 is built from 14 residues. The V and J ends lost 5 bases and 10 bases respectively, with 15 bases between them. Per germline, CDR1 ENHRY and CDR2 SYGVKD. Study-wide results and limits: The study found significantly lower normalized Chao1 diversity in multiple sclerosis patients than in controls. TRBV segments more frequent in patients than in controls numbered a few and included TRBV5-6, TRBV5-1 and TRBV20-1. Pronounced co-clustering by F measure was evident among identically batched samples.

What was sequenced was blood. The clonotype comes from a girl under 18 with multiple sclerosis. The rearrangement uses TRBV10-3 and TRBJ1-6; possible D gene TRBD1, 5 bases. Here the CDR3 DNA reads TGTGCCATCAGTTATAGGCAGGGTAAATCACCCCTCCACTTT. This sequence encodes CAISYRQGKSPLHF.